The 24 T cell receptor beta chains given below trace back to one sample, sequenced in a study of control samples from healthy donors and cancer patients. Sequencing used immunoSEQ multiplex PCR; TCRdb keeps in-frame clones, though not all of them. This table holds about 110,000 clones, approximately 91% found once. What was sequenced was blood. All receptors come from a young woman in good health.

CDR3 nucleotides: TGTGCCAGCAGCCTAACTGGCGGGACCTCGAGGGAGCAGTTCTTC. As protein: CASSLTGGTSREQFF. The chain has TRBV9 and TRBJ2-1; D is perhaps TRBD2 (6 bases). Trimming stripped 4 bases from V and 10 bases from J, with 21 bases between. The length of the CDR3 is 15 residues. Germline V gives CDR1 SGDLS, CDR2 YYNGEE.

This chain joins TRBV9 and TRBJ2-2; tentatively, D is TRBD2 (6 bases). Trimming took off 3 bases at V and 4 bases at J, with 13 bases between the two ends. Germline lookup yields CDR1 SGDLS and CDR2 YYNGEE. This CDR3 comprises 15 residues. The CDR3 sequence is CASSATSSGTGELFF. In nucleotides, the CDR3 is TGTGCCAGCAGCGCAACTAGCAGCGGCACCGGGGAGCTGTTTTTT.

The CDR3 protein is CASHLSQGAWETQYF. The DNA of the CDR3 is TGTGCCAGCCACCTTAGTCAGGGGGCCTGGGAGACCCAGTACTTC. V is TRBV2 and J is TRBJ2-5; 8 nucleotides line up with TRBD1. Germline V CDR1 and CDR2: SNHLY, FYNNEI. V lost 8 bases and J lost 5; bases outside the gene matches: 13. The CDR3 is made up of 15 amino acids.

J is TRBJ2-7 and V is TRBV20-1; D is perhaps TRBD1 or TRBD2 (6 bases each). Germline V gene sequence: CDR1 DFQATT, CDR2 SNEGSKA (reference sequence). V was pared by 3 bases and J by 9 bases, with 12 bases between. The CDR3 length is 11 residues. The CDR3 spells CSAREGVWQYF. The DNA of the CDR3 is TGCAGTGCTAGGGAGGGGGTGTGGCAGTACTTC.

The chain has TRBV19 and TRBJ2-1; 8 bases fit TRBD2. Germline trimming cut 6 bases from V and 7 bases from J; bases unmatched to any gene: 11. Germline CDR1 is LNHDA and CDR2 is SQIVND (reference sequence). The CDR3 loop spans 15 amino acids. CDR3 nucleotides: TGTGCCAGTAGGGAGTTTCGGACTAGCATTAATGAGCAGTTCTTC. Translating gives CASREFRTSINEQFF.

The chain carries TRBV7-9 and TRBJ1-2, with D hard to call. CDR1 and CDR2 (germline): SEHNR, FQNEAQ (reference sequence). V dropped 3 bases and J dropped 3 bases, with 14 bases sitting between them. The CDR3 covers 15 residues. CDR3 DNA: TGTGCCAGCAGCTTTCAGGTACAAGCCGACTATGGCTACACCTTC. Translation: CASSFQVQADYGYTF.

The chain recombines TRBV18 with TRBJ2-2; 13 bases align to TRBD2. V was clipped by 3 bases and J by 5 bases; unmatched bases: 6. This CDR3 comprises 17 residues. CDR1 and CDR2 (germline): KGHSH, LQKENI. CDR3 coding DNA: TGTGCCAGCTCACCGGGGACGGGACTAGCGGGGACCGGGGAGCTGTTTTTT. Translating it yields CASSPGTGLAGTGELFF.

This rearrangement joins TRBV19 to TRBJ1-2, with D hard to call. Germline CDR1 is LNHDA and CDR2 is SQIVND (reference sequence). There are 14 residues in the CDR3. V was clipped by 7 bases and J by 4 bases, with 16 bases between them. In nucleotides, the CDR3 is TGTGCCAGTACCCCAGGCCGGACGGTCTATGGCTACACCTTC. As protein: CASTPGRTVYGYTF.

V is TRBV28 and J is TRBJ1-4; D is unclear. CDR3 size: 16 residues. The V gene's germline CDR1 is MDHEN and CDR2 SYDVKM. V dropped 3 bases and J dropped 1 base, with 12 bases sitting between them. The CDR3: CASSFTTRRTNEKLFF. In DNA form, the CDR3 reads TGTGCCAGCAGTTTTACCACCAGGAGAACTAATGAAAAACTGTTTTTT. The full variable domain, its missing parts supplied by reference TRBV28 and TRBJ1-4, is DVKVTQSSRYLVKRTGEKVFLECVQDMDHENMFWYRQDPGLGLRLIYFSYDVKMKEKGDIPEGYSVSREKKERFSLILESASTNQTSMYLCASSFTTRRTNEKLFFGSGTQLSVL.

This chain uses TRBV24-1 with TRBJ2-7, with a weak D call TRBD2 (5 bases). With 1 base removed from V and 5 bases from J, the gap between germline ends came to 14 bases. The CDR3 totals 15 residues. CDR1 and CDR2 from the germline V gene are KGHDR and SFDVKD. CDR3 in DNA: TGTGCCACCAGTGATTTAGTCAACGGGATTAACGAGCAGTACTTC. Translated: CATSDLVNGINEQYF.

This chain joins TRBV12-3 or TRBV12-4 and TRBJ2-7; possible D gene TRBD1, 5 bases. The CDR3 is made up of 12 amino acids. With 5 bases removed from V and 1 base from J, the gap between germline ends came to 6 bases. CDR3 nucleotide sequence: TGTGCCAGCAGTGACAGTTCCTACGAGCAGTACTTC. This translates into CASSDSSYEQYF.

The CDR3 is CSVDDSMNTEAFF. In nucleotides, the CDR3 is TGCAGCGTTGACGACAGTATGAACACTGAAGCTTTCTTT. J is TRBJ1-1 and V is TRBV29-1; tentatively, D is TRBD1 (5 bases). The V gene lost 3 bases and the J gene lost 0 bases, with 8 bases spanning the gap. Per germline, CDR1 SQVTM and CDR2 ANQGSEA. The CDR3 has 13 amino acids.

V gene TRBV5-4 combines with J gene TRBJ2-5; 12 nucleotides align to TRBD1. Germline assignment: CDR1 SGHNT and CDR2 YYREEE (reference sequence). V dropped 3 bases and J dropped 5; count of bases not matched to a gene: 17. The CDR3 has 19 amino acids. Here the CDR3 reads CASSSGLGQGAFGKETQYF. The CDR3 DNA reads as TGTGCCAGCAGCTCGGGGTTGGGACAGGGGGCGTTTGGGAAGGAGACCCAGTACTTC.

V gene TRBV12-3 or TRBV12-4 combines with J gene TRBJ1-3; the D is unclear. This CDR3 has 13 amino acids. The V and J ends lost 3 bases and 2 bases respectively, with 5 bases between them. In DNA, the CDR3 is TGTGCCAGCAGTTTGGGTCCTGGAAACACCATATATTTT. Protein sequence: CASSLGPGNTIYF.

CDR3 nucleotide sequence: TGTGCCAGCAGCTTGGAGGGACTAGCGGGAGGGTACACAGATACGCAGTATTTT. It encodes CASSLEGLAGGYTDTQYF. The V call is TRBV5-4, the J call TRBJ2-3; 16 bases line up with TRBD2. Germline V gene lookup returns CDR1 SGHNT and CDR2 YYREEE (reference sequence). V lost 0 bases to trimming and J lost 2 bases; unmatched junction nucleotides: 3. The CDR3 covers 18 residues.

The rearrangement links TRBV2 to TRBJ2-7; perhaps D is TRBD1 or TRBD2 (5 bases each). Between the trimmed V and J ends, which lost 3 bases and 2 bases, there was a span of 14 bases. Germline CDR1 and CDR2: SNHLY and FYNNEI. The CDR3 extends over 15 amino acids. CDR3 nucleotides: TGTGCCAGCAGTGAGAGTTCAGTGGGACCCTACGAGCAGTACTTC. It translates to CASSESSVGPYEQYF.

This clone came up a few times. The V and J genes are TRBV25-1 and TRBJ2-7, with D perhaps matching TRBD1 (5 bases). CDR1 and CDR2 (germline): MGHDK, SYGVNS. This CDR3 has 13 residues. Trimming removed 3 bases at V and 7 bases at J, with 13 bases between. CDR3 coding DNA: TGTGCCAGCAGTGAGGGGCCTGCTGGGGAGCAGTACTTC. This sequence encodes CASSEGPAGEQYF.

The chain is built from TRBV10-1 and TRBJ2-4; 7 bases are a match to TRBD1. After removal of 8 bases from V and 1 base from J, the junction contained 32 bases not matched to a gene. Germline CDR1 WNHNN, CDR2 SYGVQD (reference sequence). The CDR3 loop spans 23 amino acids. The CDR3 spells CASLGTLKTGPYFRELAKNIQYF. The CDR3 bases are TGCGCCAGCTTGGGGACCCTAAAGACAGGGCCTTACTTTCGGGAACTGGCCAAAAACATTCAGTACTTC.

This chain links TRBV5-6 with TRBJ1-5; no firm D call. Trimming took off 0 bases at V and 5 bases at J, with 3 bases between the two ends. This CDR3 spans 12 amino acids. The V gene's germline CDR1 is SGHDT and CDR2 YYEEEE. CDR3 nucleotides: TGTGCCAGCAGCTTGGGTGATCAGCCCCAGCATTTT. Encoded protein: CASSLGDQPQHF.

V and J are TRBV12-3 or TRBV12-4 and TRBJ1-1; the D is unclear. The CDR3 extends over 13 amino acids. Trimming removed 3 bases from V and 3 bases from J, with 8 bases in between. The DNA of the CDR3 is TGTGCCAGCAGTTTCACCCAGGACACTGAAGCTTTCTTT. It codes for CASSFTQDTEAFF.

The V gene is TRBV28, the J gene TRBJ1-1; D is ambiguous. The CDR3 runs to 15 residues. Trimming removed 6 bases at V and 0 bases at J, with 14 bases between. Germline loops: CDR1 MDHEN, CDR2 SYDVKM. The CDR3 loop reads CASSLGSAMNTEAFF. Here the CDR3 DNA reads TGTGCCAGCAGCCTTGGTTCAGCCATGAACACTGAAGCTTTCTTT. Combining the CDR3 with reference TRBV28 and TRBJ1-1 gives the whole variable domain DVKVTQSSRYLVKRTGEKVFLECVQDMDHENMFWYRQDPGLGLRLIYFSYDVKMKEKGDIPEGYSVSREKKERFSLILESASTNQTSMYLCASSLGSAMNTEAFFGQGTRLTVV.

The chain's CDR3 is CASSLKNAPDTQYF. The CDR3 DNA reads TGTGCCAGCAGCTTAAAAAACGCGCCAGATACGCAGTATTTT. The chain combines TRBV7-2 with TRBJ2-3; D not certain. CDR3 length: 14 amino acids. Germline assignment: CDR1 SGHTA and CDR2 FQGNSA. Trimming removed 2 bases from V and 4 bases from J, with 10 bases in between. Full variable domain (missing parts from reference TRBV7-2 and TRBJ2-3): GAGVSQSPSNKVTEKGKDVELRCDPISGHTALYWYRQSLGQGLEFLIYFQGNSAPDKSGLPSDRFSAERTGGSVSTLTIQRTQQEDSAVYLCASSLKNAPDTQYFGPGTRLTVL.

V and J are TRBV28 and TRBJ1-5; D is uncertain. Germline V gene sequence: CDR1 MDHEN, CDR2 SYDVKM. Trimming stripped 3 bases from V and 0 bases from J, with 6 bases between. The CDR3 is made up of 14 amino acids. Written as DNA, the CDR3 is TGTGCCAGCAGTTTTGAGATTAGCAATCAGCCCCAGCATTTT. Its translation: CASSFEISNQPQHF.

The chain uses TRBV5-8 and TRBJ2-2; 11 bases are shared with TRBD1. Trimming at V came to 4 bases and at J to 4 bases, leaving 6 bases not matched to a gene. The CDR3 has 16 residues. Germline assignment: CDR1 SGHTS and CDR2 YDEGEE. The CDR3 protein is CASSIPDRGRTGELFF. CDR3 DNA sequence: TGTGCCAGCAGCATCCCGGACAGGGGGCGCACCGGGGAGCTGTTTTTT.